The 10 T cell receptor beta chains given below trace back to one sample, sequenced in a study of blood T cell repertoires in COVID-19. Produced via immunoSEQ multiplex PCR; TCRdb's table is partial and in-frame only. The data contain around 250,000 clones, 65% to 90% of them singletons. The source material was peripheral blood. Receptors were obtained from a man aged 45-60 years with active or convalescent COVID-19.

The gene calls are TRBV6-1 and TRBJ1-1; D is ambiguous. Germline lookup yields CDR1 MNHNS and CDR2 SASEGT. The CDR3 spans 15 residues. V was clipped by 9 bases and J by 3 bases, with 20 bases between them. The CDR3 protein is CASLPASGGDTEAFF. CDR3 coding DNA: TGTGCCAGTCTCCCAGCCAGCGGAGGCGACACTGAAGCTTTCTTT.

The chain employs TRBV20-1 and TRBJ1-2, with D hard to call. V shed 1 base and J shed 8 bases, with 8 bases lying between them. Germline V gene sequence: CDR1 DFQATT, CDR2 SNEGSKA (reference sequence). The CDR3 has 11 amino acids. The CDR3 sequence is CSARATGGYTF. CDR3 in DNA: TGCAGTGCTAGAGCAACCGGGGGCTACACCTTC.

The chain carries TRBV6-4 and TRBJ2-7; D possibly corresponds to TRBD2 (5 bases). Trimming left V 0 bases short and J 1 base short, with 13 bases between. The CDR3 extends over 16 amino acids. The germline V gene has CDR1 MRHNA and CDR2 SNTAGT. CDR3 loop: CASSDSRVRESYEQYF. The CDR3 region has the DNA TGTGCCAGCAGTGACTCGAGGGTCCGCGAGTCCTACGAGCAGTACTTC.

The J gene is TRBJ2-2, the V gene TRBV9; TRBD2 aligns across 10 bases. CDR3 length: 16 residues. With V trimmed by 3 bases and J by 8 bases, 10 bases remained unmatched. The germline V gene has CDR1 SGDLS and CDR2 YYNGEE. The CDR3 reads CASSAGLAEYRGELFF. CDR3 nucleotide sequence: TGTGCCAGCAGCGCCGGACTAGCGGAATACCGGGGGGAGCTGTTTTTT.

V gene TRBV27 combines with J gene TRBJ2-1; 10 nucleotides line up with TRBD2. CDR3 length equals 14 residues. CDR1 MNHEY and CDR2 SMNVEV come from the germline V gene (reference sequence). The V and J ends lost 11 bases and 6 bases, in that order; junction bases with no gene match: 10. The CDR3 loop is CADGLAAKGNEQFF. The DNA for the CDR3 is TGTGCCGACGGACTAGCGGCAAAGGGCAATGAGCAGTTCTTC.

The chain joins TRBV10-3 to TRBJ2-7; D ambiguous. Deletions cut 5 bases from V and 3 bases from J, with 5 bases between. The germline V gene has CDR1 ENHRY and CDR2 SYGVKD. CDR3 length equals 11 residues. The CDR3 DNA is TGTGCCATCAGTTCTCTCTACGAGCAGTACTTC. This sequence encodes CAISSLYEQYF.

The gene calls are TRBV21-1 and TRBJ1-5; the table assigns TRBD1, which was not confirmed against the DNA. TRBV21-1 is a recognized pseudogene. The CDR3 spans 18 residues. The CDR3 bases are TGTGCCAGCAGCAAGTTTAGACAGGGACTGAATGGCAATCAGCCCCAGCATTTT. Amino acid sequence: CASSKFRQGLNGNQPQHF.

The genes are TRBV3-1 (or the pseudogene TRBV3-2) and TRBJ2-7; no definite D call. This CDR3 spans 14 amino acids. V lost 5 bases and J lost 2, with 13 bases in between. CDR1 is LGHDT and CDR2 is YNNKEL in the germline V gene (reference sequence). CDR3 in DNA: TGTGCCAGCAGCTCCAGAAAGATCCCCTACGAGCAGTACTTC. Encoded protein: CASSSRKIPYEQYF.

V is TRBV6-5 and J is TRBJ1-2; 7 bases fit TRBD1. The trim removed 0 bases at V and 13 bases at J, leaving 8 bases unmatched. The CDR3 covers 13 residues. The V gene's germline CDR1 is MNHEY and CDR2 SVGAGI. The CDR3 region is CASSYSWQGERTF. The CDR3 DNA follows: TGTGCCAGCAGTTACTCGTGGCAGGGGGAGCGCACCTTC.

V gene TRBV7-6 combines with J gene TRBJ2-2; TRBD2 matches at 15 bases. The CDR3 is made up of 19 amino acids. In germline, CDR1 is SGHVS, CDR2 FNYEAQ. The V gene end was trimmed by 5 bases and the J gene end by 4 bases; junction bases not matched to a gene: 11. The CDR3 region is CASSQKPGLAGGSTGELFF. The CDR3, as DNA: TGTGCCAGCAGCCAGAAGCCGGGACTAGCGGGAGGAAGCACCGGGGAGCTGTTTTTT.